The T cell receptor beta chain under discussion was sequenced for a study of vaccination and CD4 T cells after COVID-19. The Oncomine TCR Beta short-read assay was what sequenced the DNA obtained from cultured CD4+ T cells. TCRdb redid the calling of the PCR reads with MiXCR, one entry per CDR3 protein. This sample has around 14,000 distinct CDR3 sequences, with roughly 61% found just once. Notes on this clonotype: Antigen unknown.

The V gene's germline CDR1 is MDHEN and CDR2 SYDVKM. V was pared by 7 bases and J by 7 bases, with 7 bases of the junction left unmatched. This CDR3 comprises 13 residues. Treatment reported: roughly nine-day PBMC culture with coronavirus spike peptide pools or control peptides (ViraFEST assay). Cells received half-medium changes with fresh IL-2 medium on days 3 and 7. Sequenced: CD4+ T cells from blood, cultured in vitro. V and J are TRBV28 and TRBJ1-1, with TRBD1 matching over 9 bases. The sequence was obtained from a human donor who had recovered from COVID-19. The chain's CDR3 is CASTRTGVGEAFF. CDR3 sequence (DNA): TGTGCCAGCACCCGGACAGGGGTGGGTGAAGCTTTCTTT.